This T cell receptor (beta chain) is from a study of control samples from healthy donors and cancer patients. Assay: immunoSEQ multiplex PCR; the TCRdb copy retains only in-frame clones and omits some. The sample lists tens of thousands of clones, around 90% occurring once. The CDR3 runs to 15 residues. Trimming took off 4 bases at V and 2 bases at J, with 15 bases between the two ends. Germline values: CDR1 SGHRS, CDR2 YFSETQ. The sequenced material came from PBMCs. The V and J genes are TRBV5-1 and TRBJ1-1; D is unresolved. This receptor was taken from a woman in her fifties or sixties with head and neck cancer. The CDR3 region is CASSTDGMPNTEAFF. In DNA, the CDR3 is TGCGCCAGCAGCACCGACGGTATGCCCAACACTGAAGCTTTCTTT.